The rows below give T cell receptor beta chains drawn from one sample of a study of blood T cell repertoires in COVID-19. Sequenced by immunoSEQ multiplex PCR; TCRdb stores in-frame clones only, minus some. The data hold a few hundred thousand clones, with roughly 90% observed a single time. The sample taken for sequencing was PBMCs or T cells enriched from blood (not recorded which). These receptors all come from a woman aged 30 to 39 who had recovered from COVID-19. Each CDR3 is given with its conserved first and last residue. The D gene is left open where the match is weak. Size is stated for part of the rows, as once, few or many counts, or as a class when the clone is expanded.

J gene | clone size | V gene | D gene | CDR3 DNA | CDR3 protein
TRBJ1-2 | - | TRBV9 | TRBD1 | TGTGCCAGCAGCGTGGACAGGGCGAACTATGGCTACACCTTC | CASSVDRANYGYTF
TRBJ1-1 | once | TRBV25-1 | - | TGTGCCAGCAGTGAATTGGAGCGTGGGACTGAAGCTTTCTTT | CASSELERGTEAFF
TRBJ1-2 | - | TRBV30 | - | TGTGCCTGGAGTGGCACAGGGCGCAATGGCTACACCTTC | CAWSGTGRNGYTF
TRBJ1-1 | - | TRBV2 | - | TGTGCCAGCAGTAAAAACCCTTACAGCACCCGGGAAGCTTTCTTT | CASSKNPYSTREAFF
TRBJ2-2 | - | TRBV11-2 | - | TGTGCCAGCAGCTTGGGGCAGCAATCAGGTGGGGAGCTGTTTTTT | CASSLGQQSGGELFF
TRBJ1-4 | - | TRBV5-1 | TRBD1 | TGCGCCAGCAGCTTGAGGGGACAGGGGAATGAAAAACTGTTTTTT | CASSLRGQGNEKLFF
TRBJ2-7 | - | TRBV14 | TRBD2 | TGTGCCAGCAGCCTTGGACTAGCGGGGTATGAGCAGTACTTC | CASSLGLAGYEQYF
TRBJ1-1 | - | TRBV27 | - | TGTGCCAGCAGCTTCAGGATGAACACTGAAGCTTTCTTT | CASSFRMNTEAFF
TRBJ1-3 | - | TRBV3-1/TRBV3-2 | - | TGTGCCAGCAGCTCTCGTTTTGTCTCTGGAAACACCATATATTTT | CASSSRFVSGNTIYF
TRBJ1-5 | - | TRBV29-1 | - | TGCAGCGTCCAGGGTGGAGGCAATCAGCCCCAGCATTTT | CSVQGGGNQPQHF
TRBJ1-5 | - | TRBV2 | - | TGTGCCAGAGGACAGACTAGCAATCAGCCCCAGCATTTT | CARGQTSNQPQHF
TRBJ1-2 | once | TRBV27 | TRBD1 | TGTGCCAGCAGTTTCTTCGGATCAGGGGGGCAGAGTGGCTACACCTTC | CASSFFGSGGQSGYTF
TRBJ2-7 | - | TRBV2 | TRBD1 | TGTGCCAGCAGTGAACAGGACAGGGTAAGGTACGAGCAGTACTTC | CASSEQDRVRYEQYF
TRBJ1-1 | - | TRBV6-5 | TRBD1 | TGTGCCAGCAGTTCAGGGGGCCGAGAAGCTTTCTTT | CASSSGGREAFF
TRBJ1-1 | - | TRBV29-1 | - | TGCAGCGTTGGTGAACAGGGAAGACCGGCTTTCTTT | CSVGEQGRPAFF
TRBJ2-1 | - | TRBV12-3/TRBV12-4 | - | TGTGCCAGCAGTACAGGGCAGAACAATGAGCAGTTCTTC | CASSTGQNNEQFF
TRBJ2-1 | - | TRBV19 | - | TGTGCCAGTAGTATAGATTCCCAGGGAAATTACAATGAGCAGTTCTTC | CASSIDSQGNYNEQFF
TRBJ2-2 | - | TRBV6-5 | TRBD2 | TGTGCCAGCAGTTACCCCCGGGGGGGCGTCACCGGGGAGCTGTTTTTT | CASSYPRGGVTGELFF
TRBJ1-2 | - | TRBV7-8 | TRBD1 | TGTGCCAGCAGCCGAGGGAGGACAGGGGGCCGACATGGCTACACCTTC | CASSRGRTGGRHGYTF
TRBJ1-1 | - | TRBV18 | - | TGTGCCAGCTCACCTTCGGGAGATGCGAACACTGAAGCTTTCTTT | CASSPSGDANTEAFF
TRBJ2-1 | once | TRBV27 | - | TGTGCCAGCAAGGCGGTTGCCAATGAGCAGTTCTTC | CASKAVANEQFF
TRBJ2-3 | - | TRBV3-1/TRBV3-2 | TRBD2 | TGTGCCAGCAGCCAAGCCCACGGGACTAGCGCTAGCACAGATACGCAGTATTTT | CASSQAHGTSASTDTQYF
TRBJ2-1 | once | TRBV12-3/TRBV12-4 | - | TGTGCCAGCAGCCCACAGATTTTGAATGAGCAGTTCTTC | CASSPQILNEQFF
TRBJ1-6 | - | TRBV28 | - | TGTGCCAGCAGATACTACAGGAGCTCCTATAATTCACCCCTCCACTTT | CASRYYRSSYNSPLHF
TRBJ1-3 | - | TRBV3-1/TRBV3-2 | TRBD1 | TGTGCCAGCAGTTCGACAGGGGCAGCAAACACCATATATTTT | CASSSTGAANTIYF
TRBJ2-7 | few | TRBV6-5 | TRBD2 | TGTGCCAGCAGTTCCGAAGCGGGAGCCTCCTACGAGCAGTACTTC | CASSSEAGASYEQYF
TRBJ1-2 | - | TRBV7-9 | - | TGTGCCAGCACCTACCTACAGGAAAACTATGGCTACACCTTC | CASTYLQENYGYTF
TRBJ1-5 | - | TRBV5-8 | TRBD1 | TGTGCCAGCAGCTCGAGGACAGGGAATAGCAATCAGCCCCAGCATTTT | CASSSRTGNSNQPQHF
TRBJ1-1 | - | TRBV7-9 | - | TGTGCCAGCAGCTTATTTTCGGTGAACACTGAAGCTTTCTTT | CASSLFSVNTEAFF
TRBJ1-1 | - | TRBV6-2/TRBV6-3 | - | TGTGCCAGCAGTTACAACCAGGAGGACACTGAAGCTTTCTTT | CASSYNQEDTEAFF
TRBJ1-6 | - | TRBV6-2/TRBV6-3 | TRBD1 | TGTGCCAGCAGTTACGGACAGGGGGCTACTTCACCCCTCCACTTT | CASSYGQGATSPLHF
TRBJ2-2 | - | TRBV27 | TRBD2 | TGTGCCAGCAGTTTATCGCCCCCGGGACTAGTCTTTCTCGGGGAGCTGTTTTTT | CASSLSPPGLVFLGELFF
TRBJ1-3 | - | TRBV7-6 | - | TGTGCCAGCAGCTCCGGACAGTCTCCCGGAAACACCATATATTTT | CASSSGQSPGNTIYF
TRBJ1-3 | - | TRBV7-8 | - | TGTGCCAGCAGCCCCTTCGGTTTCTCTGGAAACACCATATATTTT | CASSPFGFSGNTIYF
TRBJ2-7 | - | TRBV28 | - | TGTGCCAGCAGGTCGACTGGGTACGAGCAGTACTTC | CASRSTGYEQYF
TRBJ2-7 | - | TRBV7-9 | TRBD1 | TGTGCCAGCAGTCGGACAGGGAGGAACGAGCAGTACTTC | CASSRTGRNEQYF
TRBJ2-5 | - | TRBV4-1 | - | TGCGCCAGCAGCCAAGTTAGAGAAGAGACCCAGTACTTC | CASSQVREETQYF
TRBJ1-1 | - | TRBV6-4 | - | TGTGCCAGCCGCGAGTCACTCCAGGGGAACACTGAAGCTTTCTTT | CASRESLQGNTEAFF
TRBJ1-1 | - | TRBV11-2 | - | TGTGCCAGCAGCTTGGCAGGGCCATTACAAAACACTGAAGCTTTCTTT | CASSLAGPLQNTEAFF
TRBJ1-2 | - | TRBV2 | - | TGTGCCATCACTGACAGATATGGCTACACCTTC | CAITDRYGYTF
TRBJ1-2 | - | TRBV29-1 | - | TGCAGCGTTGAAAGGAGCACCTATGGCTACACCTTC | CSVERSTYGYTF
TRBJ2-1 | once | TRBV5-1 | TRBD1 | TGCGCCAGCAGCTTGGGGACAGGGTACAATGAGCAGTTCTTC | CASSLGTGYNEQFF
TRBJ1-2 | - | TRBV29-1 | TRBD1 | TGCAGCGTTGGAGGGACAGGGGGCAGAAAAGGTGGCTACACCTTC | CSVGGTGGRKGGYTF
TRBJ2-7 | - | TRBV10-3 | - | TGTGCCATCAGTGAGTCGCCTCGGGAGCAGTACTTC | CAISESPREQYF
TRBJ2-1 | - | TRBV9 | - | TGTGCCAGCAGCGTAGGTCCGGGGCCCGGGGGTGAGCAGTTCTTC | CASSVGPGPGGEQFF
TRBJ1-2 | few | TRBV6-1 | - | TGTGCCAGCAGTGAAGTATTGGGAGGGAAAGGGGGGTATGGCTACACCTTC | CASSEVLGGKGGYGYTF
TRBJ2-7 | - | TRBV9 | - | TGTGCCAGCAGCGTAGGGGGGGAGAGCGAGCAGTACTTC | CASSVGGESEQYF
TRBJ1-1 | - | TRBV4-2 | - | TGTGCCAGCAGCCCCGAACTCCTTGGGGGGGCGGTGAACACTGAAGCTTTCTTT | CASSPELLGGAVNTEAFF
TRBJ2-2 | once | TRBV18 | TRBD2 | TGTGCCAGCTCACCACAATTCCGCGGGAGGGCCCATGTCACCGGGGAGCTGTTTTTT | CASSPQFRGRAHVTGELFF
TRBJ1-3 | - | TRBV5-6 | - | TGTGCCAGCACCTCGGGGGGGCTTCTCTCTGGAAACACCATATATTTT | CASTSGGLLSGNTIYF
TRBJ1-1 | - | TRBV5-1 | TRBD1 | TGCGCCAGCAGCTCCGGGACAGGGGGCTATAACACTGAAGCTTTCTTT | CASSSGTGGYNTEAFF
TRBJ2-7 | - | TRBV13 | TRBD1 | TGTGCCAGCACCTACGGACAGGGGGCCTACGAGCAGTACTTC | CASTYGQGAYEQYF
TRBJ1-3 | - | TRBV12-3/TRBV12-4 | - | TGTGCCAGCACCAACACTGGAAACACCATATATTTT | CASTNTGNTIYF
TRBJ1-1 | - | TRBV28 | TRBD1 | TGTGCCAGCAGAACAGGGGTCACTGAAGCTTTCTTT | CASRTGVTEAFF
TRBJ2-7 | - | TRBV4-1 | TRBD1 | TGCGCCAGCAGCCAGTTCACCGGGACAGGGTACGAGCAGTACTTC | CASSQFTGTGYEQYF
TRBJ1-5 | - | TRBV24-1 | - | TGTGCCACCAGTGATGAGAAGTCTGGCAATCAGCCCCAGCATTTT | CATSDEKSGNQPQHF
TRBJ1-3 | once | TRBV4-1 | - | TGCGCCAGCAGGTCAGGACTAACCTCTGGAAACACCATATATTTT | CASRSGLTSGNTIYF